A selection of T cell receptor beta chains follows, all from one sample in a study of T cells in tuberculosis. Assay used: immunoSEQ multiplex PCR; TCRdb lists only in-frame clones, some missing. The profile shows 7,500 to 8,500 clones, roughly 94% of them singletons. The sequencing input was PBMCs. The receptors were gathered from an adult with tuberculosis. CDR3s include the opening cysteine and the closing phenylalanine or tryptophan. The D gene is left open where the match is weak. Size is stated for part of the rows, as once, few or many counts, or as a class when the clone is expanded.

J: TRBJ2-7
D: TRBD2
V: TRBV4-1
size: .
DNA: TGCGCCAGCAGCCAAGATTCTCTAGCGGGAGGATACGAGCAGTACTTC
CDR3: CASSQDSLAGGYEQYF

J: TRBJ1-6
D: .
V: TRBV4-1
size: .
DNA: TGCGCCAGCAGCCAAGGTCGAGGGCGCGATAATTCACCCCTCCACTTT
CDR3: CASSQGRGRDNSPLHF

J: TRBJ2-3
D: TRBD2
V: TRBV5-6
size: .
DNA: TGTGCCAGCAGCTACAGCGGGAGCCGGGATACGCAGTATTTT
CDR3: CASSYSGSRDTQYF

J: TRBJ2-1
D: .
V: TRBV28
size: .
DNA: TGTGCCAGCAGTTTCCCTGGACTTAACTCCTACAATGAGCAGTTCTTC
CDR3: CASSFPGLNSYNEQFF

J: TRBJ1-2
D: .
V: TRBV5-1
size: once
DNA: TGCGCCAGCAGCTTGGCGGGTGGGAGTGGCTACACCTTC
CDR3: CASSLAGGSGYTF

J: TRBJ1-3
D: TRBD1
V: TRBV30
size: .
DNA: TGTGCCTGGAGTGAAAAGGACAGGGCCAACACCATATATTTT
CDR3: CAWSEKDRANTIYF

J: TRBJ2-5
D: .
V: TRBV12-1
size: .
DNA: TGTGCCAGCAGCTTTGCGGGGCCTGGGGAGACCCAGTACTTC
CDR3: CASSFAGPGETQYF

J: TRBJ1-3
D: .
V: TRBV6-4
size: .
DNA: TGTGCCAGCAGTCTGACAGGACGGGGAAACACCATATATTTT
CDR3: CASSLTGRGNTIYF

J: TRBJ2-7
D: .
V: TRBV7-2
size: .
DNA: TGTGCCACCGCCAGATGGGGGCTGGTAGACTACGAGCAGTACTTC
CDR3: CATARWGLVDYEQYF

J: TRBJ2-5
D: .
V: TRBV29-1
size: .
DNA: TGCAGCGTTGAACCTGGGGAGTGGGAGACCCAGTACTTC
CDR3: CSVEPGEWETQYF

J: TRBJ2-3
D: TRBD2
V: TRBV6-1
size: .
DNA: TGTGCCAGCAGTGAAATGACTAGCGGGGGGTCCACAGATACGCAGTATTTT
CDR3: CASSEMTSGGSTDTQYF

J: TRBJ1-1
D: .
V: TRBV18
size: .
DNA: TGTGCCAGCTCACCGTACCGGGACTCCAACACTGAAGCTTTCTTT
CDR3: CASSPYRDSNTEAFF

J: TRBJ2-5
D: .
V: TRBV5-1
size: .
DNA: TGCGCCAGCAGCTTGAGGACTCTCCAAGAGACCCAGTACTTC
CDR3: CASSLRTLQETQYF

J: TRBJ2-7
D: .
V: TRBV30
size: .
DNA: TGTGCCTGGGAGGTCGAGAGGAAGGACGAGCAGTACTTC
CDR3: CAWEVERKDEQYF

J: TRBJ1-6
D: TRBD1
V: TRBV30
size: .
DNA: TGTGCCTGGAGTGTACAGGGGACTTTCAATTCACCCCTCCACTTT
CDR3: CAWSVQGTFNSPLHF

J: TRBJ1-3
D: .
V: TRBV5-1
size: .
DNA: TGCGCCAGCAGCTTGGATTCGTTGACAGCTGGAAACACCATATATTTT
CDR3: CASSLDSLTAGNTIYF

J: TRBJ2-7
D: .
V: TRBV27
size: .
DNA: TGTGCCAGCAGTTTAATATTTGACAGCACCTACGAGCAGTACTTC
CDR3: CASSLIFDSTYEQYF

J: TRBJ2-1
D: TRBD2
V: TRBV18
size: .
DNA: TGTGCCAGCTCACCTACCAGGGGACTAGCGGGAGGTCACGGTGAGCAGTTCTTC
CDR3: CASSPTRGLAGGHGEQFF

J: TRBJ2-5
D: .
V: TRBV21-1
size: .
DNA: TGTGCCAGCAGCAAGGAGCTGCTAGCGGGTATTCAAGAGACCCAGTACTTC
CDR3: CASSKELLAGIQETQYF

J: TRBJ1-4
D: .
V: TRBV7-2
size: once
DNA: TGTGCCAGCAGCTACGGACATGCTGAACTGTTTTTT
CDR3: CASSYGHAELFF

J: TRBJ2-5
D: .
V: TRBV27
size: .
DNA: TGTGCCAGTTTTCCCACCCCGGGACTTCAAGAGACCCAGTACTTC
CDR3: CASFPTPGLQETQYF

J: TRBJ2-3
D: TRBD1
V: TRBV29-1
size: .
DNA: TGCAGCGTTGAACCGGGACAGAACACAGATACGCAGTATTTT
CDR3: CSVEPGQNTDTQYF

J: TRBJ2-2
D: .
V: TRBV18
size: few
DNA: TGTGCCAGCTCACCAGGAGTAAGCTCGAGGACCGGGGAGCTGTTTTTT
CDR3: CASSPGVSSRTGELFF

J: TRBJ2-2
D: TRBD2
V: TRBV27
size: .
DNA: TGTGCCAGCAACAAAAGGACGGAGCGGGGAGCTGTTTTT
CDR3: CASNKRTERGAVF

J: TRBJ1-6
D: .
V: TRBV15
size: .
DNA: TGTGCCACCAGCACCACCCCGCAGGTCGCGCCTCATAATTCACCCCTCCACTTT
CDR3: CATSTTPQVAPHNSPLHF

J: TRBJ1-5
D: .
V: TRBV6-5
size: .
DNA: TGTGCCAGCAGCAAAGGGGTGAGCAATCAGCCCCAGCATTTT
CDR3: CASSKGVSNQPQHF

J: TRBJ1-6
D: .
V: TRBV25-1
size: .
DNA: TGTGCCAGCACCCTTGGAGGTAATTCACCCCTCCACTTT
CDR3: CASTLGGNSPLHF

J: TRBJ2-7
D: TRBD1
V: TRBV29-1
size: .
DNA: TGCAGCGTTAGACAGGGAAGCTCCTACGAGCAGTACTTC
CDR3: CSVRQGSSYEQYF

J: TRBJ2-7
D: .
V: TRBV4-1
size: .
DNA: TGCGCCAGCAGCCTCCGGGAGAGGGGCTACGAGCAGTACTTC
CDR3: CASSLRERGYEQYF

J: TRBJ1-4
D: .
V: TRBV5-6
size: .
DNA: TGTGCCAGCAGCTTGATGACGGGAAAACTGTTTTTT
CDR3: CASSLMTGKLFF

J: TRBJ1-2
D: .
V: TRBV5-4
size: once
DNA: TGTGCCAGCAGCTCCCCTCGCGGGCCTGACTATGGCTACACCTTC
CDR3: CASSSPRGPDYGYTF

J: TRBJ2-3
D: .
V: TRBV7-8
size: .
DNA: TGTGCCAGCAGCTTAGGACTCACAGATACGCAGTATTTT
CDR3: CASSLGLTDTQYF

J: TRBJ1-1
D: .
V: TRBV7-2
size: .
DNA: TGTGCCAGCAGCTTATCTGGGAGGGGTAAGAACACTGAAGCTTTCTTT
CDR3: CASSLSGRGKNTEAFF

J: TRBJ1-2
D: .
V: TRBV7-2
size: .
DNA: TGTGCCAGCAGCCTAGTTGACGGACTCTATGGCTACACCTTC
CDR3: CASSLVDGLYGYTF

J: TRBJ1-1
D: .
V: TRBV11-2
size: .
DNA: TGTGCCAGCAGCTTAGATAGGCGGACAAACACTGAAGCTTTCTTT
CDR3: CASSLDRRTNTEAFF

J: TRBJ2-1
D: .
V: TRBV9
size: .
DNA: TGTGCCAGCAGCGTAGCGGGGGCGGGGGATGAGCAGTTCTTC
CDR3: CASSVAGAGDEQFF

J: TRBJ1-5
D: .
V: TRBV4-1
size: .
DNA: TGCGCCAGCAGGACAAACTTGGACAAAAGCAGTCAGCCCCAGCATTTT
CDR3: CASRTNLDKSSQPQHF

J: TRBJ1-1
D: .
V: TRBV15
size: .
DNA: TGTGCCACCAGCAGAGATCTTTTCCCTGAAGCTTTCTTT
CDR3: CATSRDLFPEAFF

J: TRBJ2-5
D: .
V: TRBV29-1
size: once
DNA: TGCAGCTCCCGGTACCAGGAAGAGACCCAGTACTTC
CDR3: CSSRYQEETQYF

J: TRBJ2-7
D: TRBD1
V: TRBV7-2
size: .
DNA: TGTGCCAGCAGCGATCGACAGGGGGCCATTTTCCACGAGCAGTACTTC
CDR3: CASSDRQGAIFHEQYF

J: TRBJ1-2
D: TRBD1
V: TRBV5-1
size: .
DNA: TGCGCCAGCAGCTTGGTGGAACAGGGGGCGGCGGGCTACACCTTC
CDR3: CASSLVEQGAAGYTF

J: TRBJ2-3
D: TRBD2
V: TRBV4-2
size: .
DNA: TGTGCCAGCAGCCAACTAACTAGCGGGGGGGCCGAAGATACGCAGTATTTT
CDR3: CASSQLTSGGAEDTQYF

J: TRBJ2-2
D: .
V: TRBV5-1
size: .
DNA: TGCGCCAGCAGCTTGGGGGACAGCGGGAGCACCGGGGAGCTGTTTTTT
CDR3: CASSLGDSGSTGELFF

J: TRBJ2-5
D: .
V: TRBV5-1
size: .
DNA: TGCGCCAGCAGCTTAAATGGGCCTTGGCTGGAGACCCAGTACTTC
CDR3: CASSLNGPWLETQYF

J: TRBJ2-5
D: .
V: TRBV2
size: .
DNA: TGTGCCAGCAGTGGAGAAGGGAGGGAGACCCAGTACTTC
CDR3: CASSGEGRETQYF

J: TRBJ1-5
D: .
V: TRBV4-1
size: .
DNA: TGCGCCAGCAGCCAAGATTTAGGGGCCATACATCAGCCCCAGCATTTT
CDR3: CASSQDLGAIHQPQHF

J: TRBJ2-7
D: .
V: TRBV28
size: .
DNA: TGTGCCAGCAGTACCGAACACCCGCAGGGCTACGAGCAGTACTTC
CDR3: CASSTEHPQGYEQYF

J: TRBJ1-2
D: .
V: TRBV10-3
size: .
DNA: TGTGCCATCAGCCCCGGACAGACAAGCTATGGCTACACCTTC
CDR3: CAISPGQTSYGYTF

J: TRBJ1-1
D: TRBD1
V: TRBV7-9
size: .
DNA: TGTGCCAGCAGCTTGAACGGACAGGGATCGAACACTGAAGCTTTCTTT
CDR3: CASSLNGQGSNTEAFF

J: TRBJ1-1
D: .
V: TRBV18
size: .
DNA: TGTGCCAGCTCACCACGGACAGAAGTGAACACTGAAGCTTTCTTT
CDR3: CASSPRTEVNTEAFF

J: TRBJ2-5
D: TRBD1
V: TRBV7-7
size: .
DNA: TGTGCCAGCAGCTTAGGGGTGAGGGACAGTCAAGAGACCCAGTACTTC
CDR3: CASSLGVRDSQETQYF

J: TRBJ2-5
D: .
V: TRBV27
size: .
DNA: TGTGCCAGCAGACCGAGGGTGGAATCAGAGACCCAGTACTTC
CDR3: CASRPRVESETQYF

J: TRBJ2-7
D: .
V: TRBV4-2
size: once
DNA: TGTGCCAGCAGCCAAGGTCCGGACACCTTCTACGAGCAGTACTTC
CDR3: CASSQGPDTFYEQYF

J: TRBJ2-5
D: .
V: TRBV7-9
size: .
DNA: TGTGCCAGCACCCCCGTCTTTCGGGAGACCCAGTACTTC
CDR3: CASTPVFRETQYF

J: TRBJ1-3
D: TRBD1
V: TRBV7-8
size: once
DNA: TGTGCCAGCAGCTTATACGGGCAGGGGGCTGGAAACACCATATATTTT
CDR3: CASSLYGQGAGNTIYF

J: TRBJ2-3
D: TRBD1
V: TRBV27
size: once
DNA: TGTGCCAGCAGCATCGGGACAGGGGGCGATACGCAGTATTTT
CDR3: CASSIGTGGDTQYF

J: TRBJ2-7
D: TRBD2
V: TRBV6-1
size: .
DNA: TGTGCCAGCAGTGCAACTAGCGGGAGGAGTGTTTCCTACGAGCAGTACTTC
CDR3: CASSATSGRSVSYEQYF

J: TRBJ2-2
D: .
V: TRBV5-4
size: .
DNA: TGTGCCAGCAGCTTGGACCTAAACACCGGGGAGCTGTTTTTT
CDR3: CASSLDLNTGELFF

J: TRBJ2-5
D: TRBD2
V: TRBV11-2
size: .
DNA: TGTGCCAGCAGCTTAGGAGGGTGGGGGGGGACCCAGTACTTC
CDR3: CASSLGGWGGTQYF

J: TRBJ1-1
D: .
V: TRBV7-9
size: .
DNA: TGTGCCAGCAGTCGCCCAGGGGAGAACACTGAAGCTTTCTTT
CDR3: CASSRPGENTEAFF